Presented here are 30 T cell receptor beta chains from one specimen sequenced in a study of shared clonotypes between healthy human individuals. Repertoires were generated with immunoSEQ multiplex PCR, while TCRdb's copy carries only in-frame clones and drops some. This sample yields about 560,000 clones, of which roughly 79% are seen a single time; about 12% belongs to the top ten. The sample comprised PBMCs. Source of these receptors: a woman in her thirties or forties in good health. Some clones in this sample may be carry-over from other donors' samples.

The chain employs TRBV18 and TRBJ2-2; 9 bases fit TRBD2. V lost 0 bases and J lost 0; bases outside the gene matches: 2. CDR1 is KGHSH, CDR2 LQKENI, per germline. The CDR3 runs to 17 residues. The CDR3 DNA is TGTGCCAGCTCACCACCGACTAGCGGAACGAACACCGGGGAGCTGTTTTTT. It yields the protein CASSPPTSGTNTGELFF.

The chain recombines TRBV19 with TRBJ2-1; D is tentatively TRBD1 or TRBD2 (5 bases each). CDR3 length: 13 residues. Per germline, CDR1 LNHDA and CDR2 SQIVND (reference sequence). The V and J ends lost 1 base and 9 bases respectively, with 10 bases between them. The CDR3 sequence is CASSIGAGTEQFF. Here the CDR3 DNA reads TGTGCCAGTAGTATAGGGGCAGGGACTGAGCAGTTCTTC.

This chain uses TRBV28 with TRBJ1-3; 7 positions match TRBD1. CDR3 length equals 16 residues. The V gene's germline CDR1 is MDHEN and CDR2 SYDVKM. V shed 3 bases, J shed 2 bases, and the junction held 7 bases outside the gene matches. CDR3 in DNA: TGTGCCAGCAGTTTTCCGGGACAGAAGACTGGAAACACCATATATTTT. This translates into CASSFPGQKTGNTIYF.

The chain employs TRBV30 and TRBJ1-3, with TRBD1 as a possible D gene (5 bases). The V end lost 2 bases, the J end lost 7 bases, and 21 bases lay between the germline ends. Germline V gives CDR1 GTSNPN, CDR2 SVGIG (reference sequence). This CDR3 has 16 amino acids. The CDR3 loop reads CAWSPYRDPVRNTIYF. The CDR3 nucleotides read TGTGCCTGGAGTCCGTATAGGGACCCTGTTCGGAACACCATATATTTT. The variable domain in full, completed from reference TRBV30 and TRBJ1-3, reads SQTIHQWPATLVQPVGSPLSLECTVEGTSNPNLYWYRQAAGRGLQLLFYSVGIGQISSEVPQNLSASRPQDRQFILSSKKLLLSDSGFYLCAWSPYRDPVRNTIYFGEGSWLTVV.

This chain connects TRBV6-1 to TRBJ1-1; D ambiguous. The germline V gene has CDR1 MNHNS and CDR2 SASEGT. The CDR3 sequence is 14 residues long. Deletions cut 5 bases from V and 4 bases from J, with 14 bases between. CDR3 DNA sequence: TGTGCCAGCAGTTTAGAGGCCGGGGTCACTGAAGCTTTCTTT. Its translation is CASSLEAGVTEAFF.

The chain has TRBV4-1 and TRBJ2-2; TRBD1 matches at 11 bases. J lost 5 bases, V lost 2 bases, and 7 bases had no gene match. The germline gives CDR1 MGHRA, CDR2 YSYEKL. This CDR3 region has 17 residues. The CDR3 reads CASSQPGQGARTGELFF. The CDR3 DNA is TGCGCCAGCAGCCAACCCGGACAGGGGGCCCGGACCGGGGAGCTGTTTTTT.

This clone occurred a few times. This likely came from a read error, as a far larger clone is one base away. The V gene is TRBV9, the J gene TRBJ2-4; 8 bases match TRBD2. The CDR3 consists of 15 residues. V dropped 5 bases and J dropped 0; count of bases not matched to a gene: 4. CDR1 is SGDLS, CDR2 YYNGEE, per germline. In DNA form, the CDR3 reads TGTGCCAGCAGTAGCGGGAATGTAGCCAAAAACATTCAGTACTTC. It encodes CASSSGNVAKNIQYF.

The chain is built from TRBV5-1 and TRBJ2-3; 9 bases match TRBD2. The CDR3 is 17 residues long. Per the germline V gene, CDR1 is SGHRS and CDR2 is YFSETQ. V dropped 0 bases and J dropped 3; count of bases not matched to a gene: 8. The CDR3 region has the DNA TGCGCCAGCAGCTTGGAGGGACTAGCATTCTTTACAGATACGCAGTATTTT. Protein: CASSLEGLAFFTDTQYF.

This clone was counted many times. V gene TRBV6-6 combines with J gene TRBJ1-2, with TRBD1 as a possible D gene (5 bases). Per germline, CDR1 MNHNY and CDR2 SVGAGI (reference sequence). The CDR3 is 15 residues long. Trimming pared 4 bases from V and 2 bases from J, leaving 14 bases between. The CDR3 DNA reads as TGTGCCAGCAGTTTTCAGGGAACTTCCAACTATGGCTACACCTTC. Translation gives CASSFQGTSNYGYTF.

The rearrangement links TRBV5-1 to TRBJ1-3, with 12 bases matching TRBD1. Germline V lookup: CDR1 SGHRS, CDR2 YFSETQ. V trimming: 3 bases; J trimming: 4 bases; junction bases outside the gene matches: 5. The CDR3 extends over 16 amino acids. As DNA, the CDR3 is TGCGCCAGCAGCTCAGACGGGACAGGGGGCGGAAACACCATATATTTT. Translation: CASSSDGTGGGNTIYF. Variable domain in full (rest from reference TRBV5-1 and TRBJ1-3): KAGVTQTPRYLIKTRGQQVTLSCSPISGHRSVSWYQQTPGQGLQFLFEYFSETQRNKGNFPGRFSGRQFSNSRSEMNVSTLELGDSALYLCASSSDGTGGGNTIYFGEGSWLTVV.

This clone has just one count. A much larger clone lies one base from this, so it may be a read error. The CDR3 does not end in the conserved phenylalanine or tryptophan, so this is likely a read error. CDR3 protein: CAWSVPGGLLAQHL. The DNA of the CDR3 is TGTGCCTGGAGTGTACCGGGGGGCCTTCTGGCCCAGCATCTT. This chain connects TRBV30 to TRBJ1-5, with D possibly being TRBD1 (6 bases). Trimming pared 0 bases from V and 11 bases from J, leaving 17 bases between. Germline lookup yields CDR1 GTSNPN and CDR2 SVGIG (reference sequence). The CDR3 has 14 amino acids.

Note on this clone: Within the sample, other DNA sequences also encode this same CDR3. The V and J genes are TRBV5-1 and TRBJ2-1; TRBD2 aligns across 7 bases. Germline values: CDR1 SGHRS, CDR2 YFSETQ. This CDR3 has 15 amino acids. Germline trimming cut 0 bases from V and 0 bases from J; bases unmatched to any gene: 0. DNA for the CDR3: TGCGCCAGCAGCTTGGGCGGGAGCTCCTACAATGAGCAGTTCTTC. Translating it yields CASSLGGSSYNEQFF.

The chain uses TRBV6-6 and TRBJ1-5; 7 positions match TRBD1. From germline, CDR1 is MNHNY and CDR2 SVGAGI (reference sequence). V lost 7 bases to trimming and J lost 7 bases; unmatched junction nucleotides: 10. The CDR3 runs to 14 residues. The CDR3: CASTSQGELQPQHF. The CDR3 DNA is TGTGCCAGCACTTCCCAGGGGGAATTGCAGCCCCAGCATTTT.

The table lists this clone with a count of one. A far larger clone differs by one base, so this is likely a read error. The V call is TRBV30, the J call TRBJ1-1, with a weak D call TRBD1 (6 bases). Germline V lookup: CDR1 GTSNPN, CDR2 SVGIG (reference sequence). CDR3 length: 14 amino acids. The CDR3 DNA reads TGTGCCTGGAGTCACAGGGACGGGGACACTGCAGCTTTCTTT. Its protein is CAWSHRDGDTAAFF.

The chain links TRBV9 to TRBJ2-2; D is ambiguous. CDR1 and CDR2 from the germline V gene are SGDLS and YYNGEE. The CDR3 covers 15 residues. V gave up 4 bases and J gave up 2 bases, with 12 bases separating them. CDR3: CASSQTVGNTGELFF. The CDR3, as DNA: TGTGCCAGCAGCCAAACAGTTGGAAACACCGGGGAGCTGTTTTTT.

V usage is TRBV14 and J usage is TRBJ1-4; D perhaps matches TRBD1 (5 bases). The CDR3 contains 15 residues. Trimming stripped 4 bases from V and 6 bases from J, with 15 bases between. Germline lookup yields CDR1 SGHDN and CDR2 FVKESK. The CDR3 sequence: CASSRYGAIDEKLFF. CDR3 nucleotide sequence: TGTGCCAGCAGCCGATACGGGGCCATCGATGAAAAACTGTTTTTT. The full variable domain, in which reference TRBV14 and TRBJ1-4 provide the parts outside the CDR3, is EAGVTQFPSHSVIEKGQTVTLRCDPISGHDNLYWYRRVMGKEIKFLLHFVKESKQDESGMPNNRFLAERTGGTYSTLKVQPAELEDSGVYFCASSRYGAIDEKLFFGSGTQLSVL.

The rearrangement uses TRBV28 and TRBJ2-2; TRBD2 aligns across 7 bases. This CDR3 is 17 amino acids long. The germline V gene encodes CDR1 MDHEN and CDR2 SYDVKM. Germline trimming cut 5 bases from V and 6 bases from J; bases unmatched to any gene: 15. CDR3 DNA: TGTGCCAGCAGTCGCACCCGATGGCGGGAGTACGCCGGGGAGCTGTTTTTT. Residues: CASSRTRWREYAGELFF.

Concerning this clone itself: A far bigger clonotype differs at one base, so this is likely a read error. The sample holds other DNA sequences that translate to the same CDR3. This rearrangement joins TRBV30 to TRBJ1-1; a possible D gene is TRBD1 (6 bases). CDR1 is GTSNPN, CDR2 SVGIG, per germline (reference sequence). The CDR3 contains 14 residues. In DNA, the CDR3 is TGTGCCTGGAGCGGACAGACGATGAACACCGAAGCTTTCTTT. It translates to CAWSGQTMNTEAFF.

The V call is TRBV18, the J call TRBJ1-1; TRBD1 aligns across 7 bases. CDR1 KGHSH and CDR2 LQKENI come from the germline V gene. The CDR3 spans 14 residues. Losses at the gene ends were 5 bases for V and 1 base for J; bases not matched to a gene: 4. For the CDR3, the DNA is TGTGCCAGCTCAGTGCGACAGGGGAACACTGAAGCTTTCTTT. Its translation is CASSVRQGNTEAFF.

The V call is TRBV28, the J call TRBJ1-2; perhaps TRBD1 as D (5 bases). This CDR3 is 13 amino acids long. Trimming stripped 5 bases from V and 10 bases from J, with 17 bases between. The germline V gene encodes CDR1 MDHEN and CDR2 SYDVKM. The CDR3 loop is CASSDVTLGHYTF. The CDR3, as DNA: TGTGCCAGCAGTGACGTGACCCTAGGACACTACACCTTC.

This chain connects TRBV6-4 to TRBJ1-1; D is ambiguous. V was clipped by 6 bases and J by 0 bases, with 8 bases between them. Germline V gives CDR1 MRHNA, CDR2 SNTAGT. The CDR3 covers 13 residues. The CDR3 reads CASSLEVNTEAFF. The CDR3 DNA reads as TGTGCCAGCAGCCTTGAGGTGAACACTGAAGCTTTCTTT.

Of note for this clone: This sample also contains other DNA sequences that code for the same CDR3. V is TRBV4-3 and J is TRBJ2-7; D unclear. CDR1 and CDR2 (germline): LGHNA, YSLEER. V was shortened by 0 bases and J by 6 bases, with 6 bases between the two germline ends. The CDR3 is made up of 12 amino acids. Written as DNA, the CDR3 is TGCGCCAGCAGCCAAGAATACGGCGAGCAGTACTTC. This translates into CASSQEYGEQYF.

This sequence joins TRBV6-8 and TRBJ1-5, with D maybe TRBD1 (6 bases). V gave up 0 bases and J gave up 4 bases, with 16 bases separating them. CDR1 and CDR2 from the germline V gene are MNHGY and SAAAGT. The CDR3 loop spans 17 amino acids. The CDR3 bases are TGTGCCAGCAGTTACTCGACAGGCAGGGGAGGGAATCAGCCCCAGCATTTT. This codes for CASSYSTGRGGNQPQHF.

This chain joins TRBV11-2 and TRBJ1-1; 10 nucleotides agree with TRBD1. The CDR3 runs to 11 residues. Germline-derived CDR1 and CDR2 are SGHAT and FQNNGV. In nucleotides, the CDR3 is TGTGCAGAAGACAGGGGGCCTGAAGCTTTCTTT. Its translation is CAEDRGPEAFF.

The chain uses TRBV6-1 and TRBJ1-5, with D possibly being TRBD1 (5 bases). The V and J ends lost 8 bases and 5 bases respectively, with 19 bases between them. The CDR3 contains 15 residues. Germline V gene lookup returns CDR1 MNHNS and CDR2 SASEGT. CDR3 in amino acids: CASLGPGSKYQPQHF. The CDR3 nucleotides are TGTGCCAGCCTCGGCCCAGGGAGTAAGTATCAGCCCCAGCATTTT.

The chain recombines TRBV30 with TRBJ2-1; D call uncertain. The CDR3 is 11 amino acids. Trimming took off 0 bases at V and 5 bases at J, with 2 bases between the two ends. CDR1 GTSNPN and CDR2 SVGIG come from the germline V gene (reference sequence). CDR3 DNA sequence: TGTGCCTGGAGTGTCCACAATGAGCAGTTCTTC. Residues: CAWSVHNEQFF. The full variable domain, completed using reference TRBV30 and TRBJ2-1, is SQTIHQWPATLVQPVGSPLSLECTVEGTSNPNLYWYRQAAGRGLQLLFYSVGIGQISSEVPQNLSASRPQDRQFILSSKKLLLSDSGFYLCAWSVHNEQFFGPGTRLTVL.

This rearrangement joins TRBV28 to TRBJ1-5; weak D call: TRBD1 (5 bases). V was pared by 7 bases and J by 7 bases, with 14 bases between. The CDR3 runs to 13 residues. Per the germline V gene, CDR1 is MDHEN and CDR2 is SYDVKM. CDR3 region: CASIGDRKQPQHF. The CDR3 DNA reads as TGTGCCAGCATTGGAGACAGAAAACAGCCCCAGCATTTT.

J is TRBJ1-2 and V is TRBV9; no definite D call. The CDR3 runs 12 residues. Germline V lookup: CDR1 SGDLS, CDR2 YYNGEE. V gave up 0 bases and J gave up 7 bases, with 7 bases separating them. This CDR3 is CASSVDWGGYTF. The CDR3 DNA sequence: TGTGCCAGCAGCGTAGATTGGGGTGGCTACACCTTC.

The genes are TRBV27 and TRBJ2-3; 10 bases are shared with TRBD2. This CDR3 is 21 amino acids long. Trimming at V came to 5 bases and at J to 1 base, leaving 21 bases not matched to a gene. Germline assignment: CDR1 MNHEY and CDR2 SMNVEV (reference sequence). CDR3: CASSPSGARLAGRGGTDTQYF. CDR3 DNA sequence: TGTGCCAGCAGTCCCTCGGGGGCGCGACTAGCGGGCCGAGGTGGCACAGATACGCAGTATTTT.

The genes are TRBV4-1 and TRBJ2-7, with 11 bases identical to TRBD2. Germline-derived CDR1 and CDR2 are MGHRA and YSYEKL. Trimming at V came to 0 bases and at J to 5 bases, leaving 6 bases not matched to a gene. The CDR3 consists of 16 residues. In nucleotides, the CDR3 is TGCGCCAGCAGCCAAGAGGAATTAGCGGGAGGGAACGAGCAGTACTTC. It specifies CASSQEELAGGNEQYF.